This TCR beta chain was documented in a study of T cells in Graves' hyperthyroidism and ophthalmopathy. Looked up from germline, CDR1 is MGHDK and CDR2 is SYGVNS. Between the trimmed V and J ends, which lost 8 bases and 5 bases, there was a span of 9 bases. There are 12 residues in the CDR3. Amplification targeted TCR beta CDR3 regions from RNA transcripts. Initially, a first-round RT-PCR of the TCR CDR3 employed the HTBI primer set. MiXCR, applied by TCRdb to the multiplex PCR reads, yields one record per CDR3 protein. This repertoire shows roughly 580,000 distinct CDR3 sequences, about half found once; its top ten account for roughly 8.2%. A patient was excluded if there was uncontrolled infection, other autoimmune disease, pregnancy or lactation. Orbital computed tomography and thyroid ultrasound, together with serum TRAb and thyroxine and clinical symptoms, were used for diagnoses.

This TCR was recovered from a woman aged 18-29 years with Graves' hyperthyroidism. This sequence joins TRBV25-1 and TRBJ2-2; weak D call: TRBD2 (5 bases). Sequences were obtained from peripheral blood or thyroid tissue (not recorded which). CDR3: CASGRGTGELFF. CDR3 DNA sequence: TGTGCCAGCGGTCGCGGGACCGGGGAGCTGTTTTTT.